This T cell receptor (beta chain) is drawn from a study of regulatory T cells in long-lasting Graves disease. Findings and caveats of the study: When disease was persistent, TRBV28, TRBJ1-2 and TRBJ2-5 were the favored segments.

For TCR beta, libraries came from iRepertoire HTBI primers and Arm-PCR of CDR3 regions. In TCRdb, the multiplex PCR reads were re-called with MiXCR into one record per CDR3 protein. The data contain 420,000 or so distinct CDR3 sequences, roughly 15% of them singletons. As to this clonotype: The antigen is undetermined.

Germline CDR1 reads SNHLY; CDR2 reads FYNNEI. V dropped 8 bases and J dropped 6; count of bases not matched to a gene: 7. The CDR3 runs 13 residues. Described time point: newly diagnosed GD, antithyroid drugs for less than 3 months. From RNA extracted from PBMCs, the TCR library was made. The same sample was also used in a study of T cells in Graves' hyperthyroidism and ophthalmopathy. That work states: Newly diagnosed hyperthyroidism, duration under 2 months, in patients aged 18 to 65.

The sample was peripheral blood mononuclear cells (PBMCs), taken at new diagnosis, from a patient treated with antithyroid drugs. The TCR was taken from a woman younger than 35 with Graves disease. The chain links TRBV2 to TRBJ2-1; 7 bases match TRBD2. CDR3 loop: CASEDAGVNEQFF. CDR3 in DNA: TGTGCCAGCGAAGACGCGGGAGTCAATGAGCAGTTCTTC.